This TCR beta chain came from a study of blood T cell repertoires in COVID-19. About the research overall: From the United States, Italy and Spain came samples of acute and convalescent COVID-19. Nucleic acid was either cDNA or gDNA, and it came from T cells, B-cell-depleted T cells, or PBMCs.

Original processing notes: Cell counts per sample came from amplifying reference gene primers. Libraries were prepared by immunoSEQ multiplex PCR; TCRdb keeps only in-frame clonotypes and omits some of them. From that table come the V and J calls and clone size; the DNA was used to work out D and trimming. The sample lists a few hundred thousand clones, around 84% occurring once. V was shortened by 3 bases and J by 7 bases, with 17 bases between the two germline ends. The CDR3 consists of 16 residues. Germline V gene data show CDR1 as SGHRS and CDR2 as YFSETQ. V is TRBV5-1 and J is TRBJ1-6, with a weak D call TRBD1 (6 bases). The receptor was derived from a human donor with acute or convalescent COVID-19. The donor label of this sample is uncertain. The material sequenced was peripheral blood. This CDR3 reads CASSSTGTGNNSPLHF. CDR3 DNA sequence: TGCGCCAGCAGCTCGACGGGAACAGGGAACAATTCACCCCTCCACTTT.